Here is one T cell receptor (beta chain) with its context. As originally analysed: Nucleated cell number was recorded as an estimate derived from reference gene primer amplification. Clones were read by immunoSEQ multiplex PCR, and TCRdb kept only the in-frame ones, dropping some. V and J calls and clone size come straight from that table; D and trimming were deduced from the DNA. The sample contains around 130,000 clones, under 90% of which appear only once. With 4 bases removed from V and 1 base from J, the gap between germline ends came to 22 bases. CDR3 length equals 18 residues. Germline V gives CDR1 SGHRS, CDR2 YFSETQ. This record belongs to a study of blood T cell repertoires in COVID-19. Study background: Collection of acute and convalescent COVID-19 samples took place in the United States, Italy and Spain. From T cells, B-cell-depleted T cells, or PBMCs came the material, which was cDNA or gDNA.

This receptor was taken from a man aged 55 to 70 with acute or convalescent COVID-19. The chain joins TRBV5-1 to TRBJ2-3; tentative D call: TRBD1 (6 bases). The specimen sequenced was peripheral blood. This chain's CDR3 is CASSQGPLQGRGTDTQYF. CDR3 DNA: TGCGCCAGCAGCCAGGGACCATTACAGGGACGGGGCACAGATACGCAGTATTTT.